The 16 T cell receptor beta chains reported below all come from one sample, sequenced in a study of T and B cells in COVID-19 patients. TRB rearrangements were amplified by multiplex PCR with BIOMED2 TRB-A/B primers. From the multiplex PCR reads, TCRdb called clonotypes with MiXCR, one entry per CDR3 protein. Of approximately 6,000 distinct CDR3 sequences listed, approximately 26% were seen once; the top ten hold less than 15%. TRB was amplified from about 250-500 ng of blood genomic DNA. Sequenced sample: blood. All receptors come from a human donor with active COVID-19.

The chain has TRBV11-3 and TRBJ2-1; TRBD2 matches at 8 bases. Germline V lookup: CDR1 SGHNT, CDR2 YENEEA. The V segment lost 3 bases and the J segment 8 bases; nucleotides outside the gene matches: 6. The CDR3 is made up of 14 amino acids. In nucleotides, the CDR3 is TGTGCCAGCAGCTTGAGTAGCGGGGCAGATGAGCAGTTCTTC. It is translated as CASSLSSGADEQFF.

The chain uses TRBV5-5 and TRBJ2-5; TRBD2 agrees at 12 bases. Germline assignment: CDR1 SGHKS and CDR2 YYEKEE (reference sequence). V gave up 2 bases and J gave up 4 bases; unmatched junction bases: 6. The CDR3 loop spans 16 amino acids. The CDR3 is CASSLRPSGGGETQYF. The CDR3 DNA sequence: TGTGCCAGCAGCTTAAGGCCTAGCGGGGGGGGAGAGACCCAGTACTTC.

The chain uses TRBV30 and TRBJ2-7; TRBD1 matches at 12 bases. CDR1 GTSNPN and CDR2 SVGIG come from the germline V gene (reference sequence). V lost 3 bases to trimming and J lost 5 bases; unmatched junction nucleotides: 8. The CDR3 loop spans 15 amino acids. CDR3 amino acids: CAWRGTGDRGHEQYF. CDR3 bases: TGTGCCTGGAGGGGGACGGGGGACAGGGGGCACGAGCAGTACTTC.

V gene TRBV7-6 combines with J gene TRBJ2-7; 9 positions match TRBD1. Germline assignment: CDR1 SGHVS and CDR2 FNYEAQ. The trim removed 2 bases at V and 7 bases at J, leaving 6 bases unmatched. The CDR3 totals 14 residues. The CDR3 region is CASSLTGGLGEQYF. CDR3 sequence (DNA): TGTGCCAGCAGCTTAACAGGGGGCTTGGGGGAGCAGTACTTC.

This clonotype is deemed medium-sized. The chain links TRBV30 to TRBJ1-1; the D gene is possibly TRBD1 (5 bases). Trimming shortened V by 0 bases and J by 3 bases, and 14 bases separated the two germline ends. The germline gives CDR1 GTSNPN, CDR2 SVGIG (reference sequence). CDR3 size: 15 residues. CDR3 sequence: CAWSVVVLGDTEAFF. As DNA, the CDR3 is TGTGCCTGGAGTGTGGTAGTTTTGGGGGACACTGAAGCTTTCTTT.

Points on this clonotype: Its ends do not fully match the called genes, so a read error is possible. The genes are TRBV11-2 and TRBJ1-6; 8 nucleotides line up with TRBD1. CDR3 size: 13 residues. The germline gives CDR1 SGHAT, CDR2 FQNNGV. CDR3 DNA: TGTGCCAGCAGCTTACAACCGGGACAGGAGGTACGCTTT. Translating it yields CASSLQPGQEVRF.

This clonotype has only a few counts. This chain connects TRBV11-2 to TRBJ2-3; D might be TRBD2 (5 bases). The CDR3 covers 17 residues. The V gene lost 0 bases and the J gene lost 2 bases, with 15 bases spanning the gap. From germline, CDR1 is SGHAT and CDR2 FQNNGV. Here the CDR3 DNA reads TGTGCCAGCAGCTTAGATTCGGGGAGAGGTCTCACAGATACGCAGTATTTT. Protein sequence: CASSLDSGRGLTDTQYF.

This clonotype is medium-sized within its sample. This sequence joins TRBV12-3 or TRBV12-4 and TRBJ1-5; 7 bases match TRBD1. The CDR3 loop spans 16 amino acids. V shed 6 bases, J shed 2 bases, and the junction held 10 bases outside the gene matches. The CDR3 loop is CASRYQQGIGNQPQHF. The CDR3 DNA sequence: TGTGCCAGCAGATACCAACAGGGGATCGGCAATCAGCCCCAGCATTTT.

This clonotype was observed a few times. The V gene is TRBV12-3 or TRBV12-4, the J gene TRBJ1-1; D is uncertain. V shed 4 bases and J shed 4 bases, with 16 bases lying between them. The CDR3 contains 15 residues. The CDR3 is CASSSRFGVITEAFF. CDR3 DNA: TGTGCCAGCAGTTCTAGGTTTGGGGTGATCACTGAAGCTTTCTTT.

The rearrangement uses TRBV20-1 and TRBJ2-7; 8 nucleotides match TRBD1. CDR1 DFQATT and CDR2 SNEGSKA come from the germline V gene (reference sequence). V shed 3 bases and J 1 base; nucleotides not matched to a gene: 8. The CDR3 contains 15 residues. The CDR3 DNA is TGCAGTGCTAGGTCAGGGGGCCTTGTATCCTACGAGCAGTACTTC. Its translation: CSARSGGLVSYEQYF.

In its sample, this clonotype ranks as medium-sized. The chain uses TRBV6-2 or TRBV6-3 and TRBJ1-5; D ambiguous. CDR1 and CDR2 (germline): MNHEY, SVGEGT. V was shortened by 0 bases and J by 6 bases, with 6 bases between the two germline ends. The CDR3 has 13 amino acids. CDR3 DNA sequence: TGTGCCAGCAGTTACTCGCGGGGTCAGCCCCAGCATTTT. It codes for CASSYSRGQPQHF.

This chain joins TRBV7-2 and TRBJ1-1; D might be TRBD1 (6 bases). Germline V gene sequence: CDR1 SGHTA, CDR2 FQGNSA. V was cut by 3 bases and J by 3 bases, with 11 bases left in between. CDR3 length: 14 amino acids. The CDR3 DNA follows: TGTGCCAGCAGCTTGGTGTACAGGGACACTGAAGCTTTCTTT. It is translated as CASSLVYRDTEAFF. The full variable domain, with the rest looked up from reference TRBV7-2 and TRBJ1-1, is GAGVSQSPSNKVTEKGKDVELRCDPISGHTALYWYRQSLGQGLEFLIYFQGNSAPDKSGLPSDRFSAERTGGSVSTLTIQRTQQEDSAVYLCASSLVYRDTEAFFGQGTRLTVV.

This clonotype was observed a handful of times. V and J are TRBV7-9 and TRBJ2-3; D gene ambiguous. CDR3 length: 15 amino acids. Germline loops: CDR1 SEHNR, CDR2 FQNEAQ (reference sequence). Between the trimmed V and J ends, which lost 5 bases and 4 bases, there was a span of 16 bases. CDR3 sequence reads: CASSPLAVRADTQYF. CDR3 bases: TGTGCCAGCAGCCCCCTGGCGGTACGCGCAGATACGCAGTATTTT.

Within the sample, this clonotype is medium-sized. The V and J genes are TRBV30 and TRBJ1-5; 8 bases are shared with TRBD1. This CDR3 is 16 amino acids long. The germline CDR1 and CDR2 sequences are GTSNPN and SVGIG (reference sequence). Trimming cost V 0 bases and J 2 bases; bases outside gene matches: 6. The CDR3 nucleotides are TGTGCCTGGAGTGTCTCCTGGGACAGGCGCAATCAGCCCCAGCATTTT. Translated, it gives CAWSVSWDRRNQPQHF.

A few counts support this clonotype. CDR3 DNA sequence: TGCGCCAGCAGCTTGGGACAGGAGAGCGGGGAGCTGTTTTTT. This encodes CASSLGQESGELFF. V is TRBV5-1 and J is TRBJ2-2; possibly TRBD1 for D (6 bases). Germline V CDR1 and CDR2: SGHRS, YFSETQ. Trimming left V 0 bases short and J 7 bases short, with 10 bases between. This CDR3 has 14 amino acids.

Only a few counts were recorded for this clonotype. The gene calls are TRBV20-1 and TRBJ2-5, with D possibly being TRBD1 (6 bases). With 5 bases removed from V and 6 bases from J, the gap between germline ends came to 16 bases. Germline V CDR1 and CDR2: DFQATT, SNEGSKA (reference sequence). This CDR3 is 13 amino acids long. CDR3 in DNA: TGCAGTGCTCGCGAACAGGGAAAAAAGACCCAGTACTTC. Translation: CSAREQGKKTQYF.